These 21 T cell receptor beta chains were all obtained from the same sample, sequenced in a study of T cell responses to AZD1222 COVID-19 vaccine. The assay was immunoSEQ multiplex PCR, and TCRdb's table has in-frame clones only and misses some. The sample lists around 150,000 clones, approximately 92% occurring once. Sample: peripheral blood, taken 28 days after the second AZD1222 dose. The receptors originated from an adult who received the AZD1222 COVID-19 vaccine.

This clone was seen a few times. The J gene is TRBJ1-4, the V gene TRBV7-2; 8 bases match TRBD1. V lost 7 bases, J lost 0 bases, and 7 bases stayed unmatched. The CDR3 is made up of 16 amino acids. Germline values: CDR1 SGHTA, CDR2 FQGNSA. In nucleotides, the CDR3 is TGTGCCAGCAACACCGGACAGGGATCAACTAATGAAAAACTGTTTTTT. Its translation: CASNTGQGSTNEKLFF.

This clone came up a few times. V usage is TRBV4-1 and J usage is TRBJ2-3; D gene uncertain. With 1 base removed from V and 5 bases from J, the gap between germline ends came to 7 bases. The CDR3 is made up of 13 amino acids. Per the germline V gene, CDR1 is MGHRA and CDR2 is YSYEKL. Here the CDR3 reads CASSQGRIDTQYF. Here the CDR3 DNA reads TGCGCCAGCAGCCAAGGCCGAATAGATACGCAGTATTTT.

The genes are TRBV2 and TRBJ1-3; 10 bases agree with TRBD1. V lost 9 bases, J lost 0 bases, and 5 bases stayed unmatched. This CDR3 has 15 amino acids. CDR1 and CDR2 (germline): SNHLY, FYNNEI. The CDR3 here is CASGTGVLSGNTIYF. CDR3 bases: TGTGCCAGTGGGACAGGGGTCCTCTCTGGAAACACCATATATTTT. Full variable domain (remainder filled in from reference TRBV2 and TRBJ1-3): EPEVTQTPSHQVTQMGQEVILRCVPISNHLYFYWYRQILGQKVEFLVSFYNNEISEKSEIFDDQFSVERPDGSNFTLKIRSTKLEDSAMYFCASGTGVLSGNTIYFGEGSWLTVV.

V usage is TRBV11-2 and J usage is TRBJ2-2; the D gene could be TRBD1 or TRBD2 (5 bases each). CDR1 is SGHAT and CDR2 is FQNNGV in the germline V gene. The CDR3 length is 16 residues. V gave up 2 bases and J gave up 1 base, with 11 bases separating them. DNA for the CDR3: TGTGCCAGCAGCTTATTGGGGACCTGGAACACCGGGGAGCTGTTTTTT. This translates into CASSLLGTWNTGELFF. Filled out from reference TRBV11-2 and TRBJ2-2, the complete variable domain reads EAGVAQSPRYKIIEKRQSVAFWCNPISGHATLYWYQQILGQGPKLLIQFQNNGVVDDSQLPKDRFSAERLKGVDSTLKIQPAKLEDSAVYLCASSLLGTWNTGELFFGEGSRLTVL.

V is TRBV3-1 (or the pseudogene TRBV3-2) and J is TRBJ1-3, with a weak D call TRBD1 (6 bases). V lost 4 bases and J lost 4, with 20 bases in between. Germline assignment: CDR1 LGHDT and CDR2 YNNKEL (reference sequence). The CDR3 is 17 residues long. The CDR3 nucleotides read TGTGCCAGCAGCCCCCCAGGACAGAAAAACGCAGGAAACACCATATATTTT. Protein sequence: CASSPPGQKNAGNTIYF.

The chain employs TRBV19 and TRBJ2-1; possibly TRBD1 or TRBD2 for D (5 bases each). This CDR3 contains 14 residues. V was trimmed by 5 bases and J by 0 bases, leaving 8 bases between them. CDR1 and CDR2 from the germline V gene are LNHDA and SQIVND (reference sequence). CDR3 sequence reads: CASSWGYSYNEQFF. The CDR3 DNA is TGTGCCAGTAGTTGGGGGTACTCCTACAATGAGCAGTTCTTC.

The J gene is TRBJ2-7, the V gene TRBV5-4; no firm D call. The length of the CDR3 is 12 residues. Germline V gives CDR1 SGHNT, CDR2 YYREEE (reference sequence). V lost 4 bases, J lost 1 base, and 6 bases lay in between. The CDR3 nucleotides read TGTGCCAGCAGCAGCGAGTCCTACGAGCAGTACTTC. This sequence encodes CASSSESYEQYF.

The rearrangement links TRBV15 to TRBJ2-7, with TRBD1 identical over 8 bases. The length of the CDR3 is 16 residues. Per germline, CDR1 LNHNV and CDR2 YYDKDF (reference sequence). V gave up 2 bases and J gave up 3 bases; unmatched junction bases: 9. CDR3 coding DNA: TGTGCCACCAGCAGACGATCCGGGACAGGAATCTACGAGCAGTACTTC. Protein sequence: CATSRRSGTGIYEQYF. Drawing the rest from reference TRBV15 and TRBJ2-7, the complete variable domain is DAMVIQNPRYQVTQFGKPVTLSCSQTLNHNVMYWYQQKSSQAPKLLFHYYDKDFNNEADTPDNFQSRRPNTSFCFLDIRSPGLGDTAMYLCATSRRSGTGIYEQYFGPGTRLTVT.

This chain joins TRBV2 and TRBJ1-2; no firm D call. The germline V gene encodes CDR1 SNHLY and CDR2 FYNNEI. V shed 6 bases and J shed 3 bases, with 26 bases lying between them. The CDR3 is 18 amino acids. CDR3 DNA: TGTGCCAGCAGGACTCAGATCAGTTCATGGAAGCACCACTATGGCTACACCTTC. Amino acids: CASRTQISSWKHHYGYTF.

The chain couples TRBV5-4 to TRBJ2-2; a possible D gene is TRBD2 (5 bases). V dropped 4 bases and J dropped 4 bases, with 17 bases sitting between them. This CDR3 has 16 amino acids. Per the germline V gene, CDR1 is SGHNT and CDR2 is YYREEE (reference sequence). This CDR3 is CASSLSGTSLTGELFF. In DNA, the CDR3 is TGTGCCAGCAGCCTGAGCGGTACCTCCCTCACCGGGGAGCTGTTTTTT. Full variable domain (rest looked up from reference TRBV5-4 and TRBJ2-2): ETGVTQSPTHLIKTRGQQVTLRCSSQSGHNTVSWYQQALGQGPQFIFQYYREEENGRGNFPPRFSGLQFPNYSSELNVNALELDDSALYLCASSLSGTSLTGELFFGEGSRLTVL.

This clone showed up just a few times. J is TRBJ2-5 and V is TRBV19; 8 bases line up with TRBD2. V was pared by 4 bases and J by 4 bases, with 5 bases of the junction left unmatched. The CDR3 length is 14 residues. The V gene's germline CDR1 is LNHDA and CDR2 SQIVND (reference sequence). CDR3: CASSTGGGRETQYF. The DNA for the CDR3 is TGTGCCAGTAGTACGGGAGGGGGTAGAGAGACCCAGTACTTC.

The rearrangement joins TRBV10-1 to TRBJ1-1; D is undetermined. Trimming shortened V by 11 bases and J by 2 bases, and 15 bases separated the two germline ends. This CDR3 spans 13 amino acids. Germline V lookup: CDR1 WNHNN, CDR2 SYGVQD (reference sequence). CDR3: CASAMEGNTEAFF. The CDR3 nucleotides are TGCGCCTCCGCCATGGAGGGAAACACTGAAGCTTTCTTT.

This chain links TRBV27 with TRBJ1-3; possible D gene TRBD1, 5 bases. V was trimmed by 4 bases and J by 5 bases, leaving 18 bases between them. The germline gives CDR1 MNHEY, CDR2 SMNVEV (reference sequence). This CDR3 has 16 residues. The CDR3 reads CASSSRSGTTRNTIYF. CDR3 DNA: TGTGCCAGCAGTTCCCGATCCGGGACGACCAGAAACACCATATATTTT.

CDR3 nucleotides: TGTGCCAGCAGCCCCCTACAAGTACAGAGCACAGATACGCAGTATTTT. Encoded protein: CASSPLQVQSTDTQYF. The gene calls are TRBV7-9 and TRBJ2-3; D is unclear. V shed 5 bases and J shed 0 bases, with 15 bases lying between them. Germline-derived CDR1 and CDR2 are SEHNR and FQNEAQ (reference sequence). The CDR3 has 16 residues. The full variable domain, with the rest looked up from reference TRBV7-9 and TRBJ2-3, is DTGVSQNPRHKITKRGQNVTFRCDPISEHNRLYWYRQTLGQGPEFLTYFQNEAQLEKSRLLSDRFSAERPKGSFSTLEIQRTEQGDSAMYLCASSPLQVQSTDTQYFGPGTRLTVL.

The chain uses TRBV11-2 and TRBJ1-4; 8 nucleotides line up with TRBD1. The CDR3 totals 16 residues. The germline CDR1 and CDR2 sequences are SGHAT and FQNNGV. Germline trimming cut 3 bases from V and 3 bases from J; bases unmatched to any gene: 6. This CDR3 is CASSLGQGAANEKLFF. Written as DNA, the CDR3 is TGTGCCAGCAGCTTGGGGCAGGGGGCGGCTAATGAAAAACTGTTTTTT.

The V and J genes are TRBV6-5 and TRBJ1-4; TRBD1 aligns across 8 bases. Per germline, CDR1 MNHEY and CDR2 SVGAGI. The junction had 3 bases not matched to a gene; V was cut back by 5 bases and J by 7 bases. CDR3 length: 13 residues. The CDR3 sequence: CASSRQGSEKLFF. CDR3 coding DNA: TGTGCCAGCAGTCGACAGGGGAGTGAAAAACTGTTTTTT.

The V call is TRBV5-1, the J call TRBJ2-2, with a tentative D call TRBD1 (6 bases). Germline values: CDR1 SGHRS, CDR2 YFSETQ. The V end lost 0 bases, the J end lost 5 bases, and 8 bases lay between the germline ends. The CDR3 runs 14 residues. DNA of the CDR3: TGCGCCAGCAGCTTGGAGCAGGGGACCGGGGAGCTGTTTTTT. Protein: CASSLEQGTGELFF.

V and J are TRBV12-5 and TRBJ1-5; a weak D match, TRBD1 (6 bases). In germline, CDR1 is LGHNT, CDR2 FRNRAP. The germline V and J ends were trimmed by 2 bases and 0 bases, with 8 bases remaining between them. This CDR3 is built from 15 residues. DNA of the CDR3: TGTGCTAGTGGTTTGCCAGGGGATAGCAATCAGCCCCAGCATTTT. It is translated as CASGLPGDSNQPQHF. Combining the CDR3 with reference TRBV12-5 and TRBJ1-5 gives the whole variable domain DARVTQTPRHKVTEMGQEVTMRCQPILGHNTVFWYRQTMMQGLELLAYFRNRAPLDDSGMPKDRFSAEMPDATLATLKIQPSEPRDSAVYFCASGLPGDSNQPQHFGDGTRLSIL.

The chain combines TRBV5-1 with TRBJ2-1; 12 nucleotides match TRBD2. The CDR3 runs 15 residues. Germline CDR1 and CDR2: SGHRS and YFSETQ. J lost 7 bases, V lost 4 bases, and 6 bases had no gene match. The CDR3 nucleotides are TGCGCCAGCAGCCCTAGACTAGCGGGAGTTAATGAGCAGTTCTTC. This codes for CASSPRLAGVNEQFF.

The count of this clone is one. The chain couples TRBV7-9 to TRBJ1-1; D is perhaps TRBD1 (6 bases). The CDR3 extends over 15 amino acids. V was trimmed by 5 bases and J by 0 bases, leaving 13 bases between them. The germline CDR1 and CDR2 sequences are SEHNR and FQNEAQ (reference sequence). This CDR3 is CASSPGTTMNTEAFF. The CDR3 bases are TGTGCCAGCAGCCCCGGGACAACCATGAACACTGAAGCTTTCTTT.

This clone was counted a single time. DNA of the CDR3: TGTGCCAGCAGTTTCGGCCCCTACCGGGACTCCTACTCTGGGGCCAACGTCCTGACTTTC. Its translation: CASSFGPYRDSYSGANVLTF. The chain links TRBV27 to TRBJ2-6; a possible D gene is TRBD2 (6 bases). V lost 3 bases and J 0 bases, leaving 21 bases between the germline ends. In germline, CDR1 is MNHEY, CDR2 SMNVEV (reference sequence). This CDR3 spans 20 amino acids. Combining the CDR3 with reference TRBV27 and TRBJ2-6 gives the whole variable domain EAQVTQNPRYLITVTGKKLTVTCSQNMNHEYMSWYRQDPGLGLRQIYYSMNVEVTDKGDVPEGYKVSRKEKRNFPLILESPSPNQTSLYFCASSFGPYRDSYSGANVLTFGAGSRLTVL.